This T cell receptor beta chain derives from a study of T-cell reconstitution after alpha-beta-depleted transplantation in children. The TCRbeta library was prepared with unique molecular identifiers. A single record per CDR3 protein comes from TCRdb applying MiXCR to the PCR reads. The repertoire holds more than 550,000 distinct CDR3 sequences, with about 10% as singletons. The CDR3 consists of 12 residues. The V and J ends lost 1 base and 7 bases respectively, with 9 bases between them. Germline assignment: CDR1 SGDLS and CDR2 YYNGEE. Sequences were derived from PBMCs from the stem cell graft donor, sampled from the stem cell graft. This rearrangement joins TRBV9 to TRBJ2-7; D is unclear. The receptor's source is a human donor who donated a stem cell graft to a child with acute myeloid leukemia. CDR3 amino acids: CASSVPGEEQYF. CDR3 nucleotide sequence: TGTGCCAGCAGCGTACCCGGAGAAGAGCAGTACTTC.